This T cell receptor beta chain was found in a study of T cells after yellow fever vaccination. Each CDR3 protein is one row after TCRdb ran MiXCR on the 5' RACE reads. The sample carries around 350,000 distinct CDR3 sequences, roughly 6.2% recorded once. There are 13 residues in the CDR3. Germline assignment: CDR1 KGHSH and CDR2 LQKENI. The V end lost 3 bases, the J end lost 5 bases, and 11 bases lay between the germline ends. This clonotype was counted between two and nine times. The source material was PBMCs, sampled 5 days after the yellow fever booster vaccination. This chain joins TRBV18 and TRBJ2-7, with D perhaps TRBD1 (5 bases). The origin of this receptor is a young man who received the YFV17D yellow fever vaccine. In nucleotides, the CDR3 is TGTGCCAGCTCACCCAGACAGTCCGACGAGCAGTACTTC. As protein: CASSPRQSDEQYF.